One and the same sample provided the 27 T cell receptor beta chains below, sequenced in a study of blood T cell repertoires in COVID-19. Here immunoSEQ multiplex PCR was the method, and the copy in TCRdb shows in-frame clones only, minus some. The sample has 270,000 or so clones, 82% seen once; the top ten hold less than 4%. The specimen sequenced was peripheral blood. These receptors came from a woman aged 18-35 years with acute or convalescent COVID-19.

The V gene is TRBV4-3, the J gene TRBJ2-1; the match to TRBD2 covers 10 bases. J gave up 2 bases and V 1 base, and 2 bases lay outside the gene matches. Looked up from germline, CDR1 is LGHNA and CDR2 is YSLEER. The CDR3 has 16 residues. Here the CDR3 DNA reads TGCGCCAGCAGCCAAGTAGCGGGAGGCCCCTACAATGAGCAGTTCTTC. Amino acids: CASSQVAGGPYNEQFF.

This clone was detected once. The V call is TRBV6-4, the J call TRBJ2-1; 9 bases are a match to TRBD2. The V gene's germline CDR1 is MRHNA and CDR2 SNTAGT. The CDR3 contains 17 residues. V dropped 3 bases and J dropped 7; count of bases not matched to a gene: 13. The CDR3 region is CASSEPRGRGLSNEQFF. DNA for the CDR3: TGTGCCAGCAGTGAACCTCGCGGGAGGGGATTAAGTAATGAGCAGTTCTTC.

The V and J genes are TRBV19 and TRBJ2-7; D is unresolved. Per germline, CDR1 LNHDA and CDR2 SQIVND (reference sequence). The CDR3 consists of 13 residues. V shed 6 bases and J shed 5 bases, with 14 bases lying between them. Here the CDR3 reads CASSSSFANEQYF. The CDR3 DNA reads TGTGCCAGTAGCTCTAGTTTCGCTAACGAGCAGTACTTC.

The rearrangement uses TRBV3-1 (or the pseudogene TRBV3-2) and TRBJ2-7, with 10 bases aligning to TRBD2. Trimming removed 1 base from V and 4 bases from J; junction bases left unmatched: 4. This CDR3 has 15 residues. Per the germline V gene, CDR1 is LGHDT and CDR2 is YNNKEL (reference sequence). CDR3 sequence reads: CASSQVTSGKYEQYF. CDR3 bases: TGTGCCAGCAGCCAAGTTACTAGCGGGAAATACGAGCAGTACTTC.

This chain links TRBV7-9 with TRBJ1-1, with 7 bases that match TRBD1. The CDR3 sequence is 15 residues long. Unmatched junction bases numbered 10, after V lost 5 bases and J lost 4 bases. CDR1 and CDR2 (germline): SEHNR, FQNEAQ (reference sequence). The CDR3, as DNA: TGTGCCAGCAGCCCCAACAGGGGTCGGGTCACTGAAGCTTTCTTT. It yields the protein CASSPNRGRVTEAFF.

The rearrangement links TRBV7-2 to TRBJ2-5, with D possibly TRBD2 on 6 matching bases. The length of the CDR3 is 13 residues. Germline loops: CDR1 SGHTA, CDR2 FQGNSA. V was shortened by 8 bases and J by 8 bases, with 18 bases between the two germline ends. The CDR3 coding sequence is TGTGCCAGCGACTACCATGGGGGGAGCACCCAGTACTTC. Its translation: CASDYHGGSTQYF.

This sequence joins TRBV9 and TRBJ2-3, with 7 bases fitting TRBD1. The CDR3 totals 15 residues. The ends lost 0 bases at V and 6 bases at J; junction bases unmatched: 7. Germline V gene sequence: CDR1 SGDLS, CDR2 YYNGEE. The CDR3 reads CASSVGAQGLDTQYF. The CDR3 region has the DNA TGTGCCAGCAGCGTAGGGGCACAGGGGCTCGATACGCAGTATTTT.

This clone occurred once. The chain recombines TRBV29-1 with TRBJ1-2; D gene unclear. Deletions cut 0 bases from V and 0 bases from J, with 5 bases between. This CDR3 is built from 13 residues. Looked up from germline, CDR1 is SQVTM and CDR2 is ANQGSEA. This CDR3 reads CSVEDGANYGYTF. For the CDR3, the DNA is TGCAGCGTTGAAGACGGAGCTAACTATGGCTACACCTTC.

The chain joins TRBV4-3 to TRBJ2-1; weak D call: TRBD1 (5 bases). Germline CDR1 reads LGHNA; CDR2 reads YSLEER. Trimming stripped 4 bases from V and 8 bases from J, with 15 bases between. There are 14 residues in the CDR3. In DNA form, the CDR3 reads TGCGCCAGCAGCCCAGAACACAGGATCTATGAGCAGTTCTTC. Its translation is CASSPEHRIYEQFF.

This chain links TRBV20-1 with TRBJ1-1; 7 bases fit TRBD1. The CDR3 loop spans 14 amino acids. V was pared by 3 bases and J by 3 bases, with 7 bases of the junction left unmatched. Germline CDR1 reads DFQATT; CDR2 reads SNEGSKA (reference sequence). DNA for the CDR3: TGCAGTGCTAGTAGGGGGCGGGTTGACACTGAAGCTTTCTTT. It specifies CSASRGRVDTEAFF.

The chain links TRBV18 to TRBJ1-1; the D gene is possibly TRBD1 (6 bases). V lost 4 bases and J lost 0, with 15 bases in between. Germline V gene lookup returns CDR1 KGHSH and CDR2 LQKENI. The CDR3 is 16 residues long. The CDR3 DNA reads as TGTGCCAGCTCACTGAATCCGGGACAACTGAACACTGAAGCTTTCTTT. It codes for CASSLNPGQLNTEAFF.

The chain recombines TRBV5-8 with TRBJ2-5; possible D gene TRBD1, 6 bases. Germline lookup yields CDR1 SGHTS and CDR2 YDEGEE. V lost 4 bases and J 5 bases, leaving 24 bases between the germline ends. The CDR3 loop spans 17 amino acids. The CDR3 loop reads CASSPEWGTIRLETQYF. CDR3 in DNA: TGTGCCAGCAGCCCGGAGTGGGGGACAATCAGGTTGGAGACCCAGTACTTC. Full variable domain (remainder filled in from reference TRBV5-8 and TRBJ2-5): EAGVTQSPTHLIKTRGQQATLRCSPISGHTSVYWYQQALGLGLQFLLWYDEGEERNRGNFPPRFSGRQFPNYSSELNVNALELEDSALYLCASSPEWGTIRLETQYFGPGTRLLVL.

V is TRBV3-1 (or the pseudogene TRBV3-2) and J is TRBJ2-1, with D possibly matching TRBD1 (6 bases). The CDR3 loop spans 13 amino acids. Germline V lookup: CDR1 LGHDT, CDR2 YNNKEL (reference sequence). V lost 5 bases, J lost 12 bases, and 17 bases lay in between. For the CDR3, the DNA is TGTGCCAGCAGCTACAACAGGGCTGGGTTGCAGTTCTTC. Protein product: CASSYNRAGLQFF.

This clone was detected once. The chain links TRBV4-3 to TRBJ1-4; 7 bases are shared with TRBD1. The CDR3 covers 16 residues. Germline trimming cut 4 bases from V and 6 bases from J; bases unmatched to any gene: 11. Germline V lookup: CDR1 LGHNA, CDR2 YSLEER. In nucleotides, the CDR3 is TGCGCCAGCAGCCCCGAACAGGGGAGGTGGGATGAAAAACTGTTTTTT. Residues: CASSPEQGRWDEKLFF.

This clone occurred once. V is TRBV11-1 and J is TRBJ2-5; 10 nucleotides align to TRBD2. The CDR3 runs 16 residues. The germline V gene encodes CDR1 SGHAT and CDR2 FQDESV (reference sequence). With V trimmed by 5 bases and J by 1 base, 7 bases remained unmatched. The CDR3 DNA reads TGTGCCAGCAGCCTGACTAGCGGGCTAACCCAAGAGACCCAGTACTTC. As protein: CASSLTSGLTQETQYF.

This clone came up once. The chain carries TRBV4-2 and TRBJ2-1; 7 positions match TRBD2. Trimming cost V 4 bases and J 4 bases; bases outside gene matches: 4. This CDR3 region has 14 residues. Germline loops: CDR1 LGHNA, CDR2 YNFKEQ. The CDR3 bases are TGTGCCAGCAGCCCCGGGGGACTATACAATGAGCAGTTCTTC. Translation gives CASSPGGLYNEQFF.

The rearrangement uses TRBV2 and TRBJ2-1; TRBD1 matches 8 bases. Germline lookup yields CDR1 SNHLY and CDR2 FYNNEI. The CDR3 has 16 amino acids. The V and J ends lost 1 base and 10 bases, in that order; junction bases with no gene match: 12. The DNA for the CDR3 is TGTGCCAGCAGTGAAGTTTACAGGGGGGCTTCTGGAGAGCAGTTCTTC. This encodes CASSEVYRGASGEQFF.

The J gene is TRBJ2-1, the V gene TRBV18; 11 nucleotides line up with TRBD2. The V gene end was trimmed by 0 bases and the J gene end by 6 bases; junction bases not matched to a gene: 7. CDR1 is KGHSH and CDR2 is LQKENI in the germline V gene. The CDR3 runs 17 residues. The CDR3 region has the DNA TGTGCCAGCTCACCACCGCGTCTAGCGGGAGGTGGCAATGAGCAGTTCTTC. Translated, it gives CASSPPRLAGGGNEQFF.

The chain uses TRBV29-1 and TRBJ1-1; 7 bases match TRBD1. Germline CDR1 and CDR2: SQVTM and ANQGSEA. V lost 3 bases and J lost 0; bases outside the gene matches: 13. This CDR3 contains 17 residues. The CDR3 loop is CSVDNVVWDSMNTEAFF. The CDR3 DNA sequence: TGCAGCGTTGACAACGTTGTTTGGGACAGCATGAACACTGAAGCTTTCTTT.

DNA for the CDR3: TGTGCCAGCAGCCAGTACCGGGACAGGGGTAACACCGGGGAGCTGTTTTTT. Amino acid sequence: CASSQYRDRGNTGELFF. J is TRBJ2-2 and V is TRBV3-1 (or the pseudogene TRBV3-2), with 10 positions matching TRBD1. J lost 2 bases, V lost 3 bases, and 6 bases had no gene match. The CDR3 spans 17 residues. Germline V gene data show CDR1 as LGHDT and CDR2 as YNNKEL (reference sequence).

This clone appeared a few times. The CDR3 spells CASSYPTGENTEAFF. Here the CDR3 DNA reads TGTGCCAGCAGCTACCCGACAGGGGAAAACACTGAAGCTTTCTTT. This chain joins TRBV7-9 and TRBJ1-1, with 8 bases that match TRBD1. Looked up from germline, CDR1 is SEHNR and CDR2 is FQNEAQ (reference sequence). The V gene end was trimmed by 4 bases and the J gene end by 2 bases; junction bases not matched to a gene: 6. This CDR3 spans 15 amino acids.

The chain joins TRBV11-2 to TRBJ2-5; perhaps TRBD1 as D (5 bases). From germline, CDR1 is SGHAT and CDR2 FQNNGV. The CDR3 totals 16 residues. Trimming left V 3 bases short and J 7 bases short, with 21 bases between. CDR3 loop: CASSFVTGPFPRTQYF. CDR3 DNA: TGTGCCAGCAGCTTTGTAACAGGCCCGTTTCCAAGGACCCAGTACTTC. The whole variable domain, filled in from reference TRBV11-2 and TRBJ2-5, reads EAGVAQSPRYKIIEKRQSVAFWCNPISGHATLYWYQQILGQGPKLLIQFQNNGVVDDSQLPKDRFSAERLKGVDSTLKIQPAKLEDSAVYLCASSFVTGPFPRTQYFGPGTRLLVL.

This chain connects TRBV24-1 to TRBJ1-5; D may be TRBD1 (6 bases). Per the germline V gene, CDR1 is KGHDR and CDR2 is SFDVKD. Trimming shortened V by 9 bases and J by 1 base, and 12 bases separated the two germline ends. The CDR3 has 14 amino acids. The CDR3 bases are TGTGCCACCTCGGTTCAGGGGAGCAATCAGCCCCAGCATTTT. Protein: CATSVQGSNQPQHF.

The chain recombines TRBV9 with TRBJ2-7, with TRBD1 matching 10 bases. Unmatched junction bases numbered 17, after V lost 7 bases and J lost 1 base. The germline CDR1 and CDR2 sequences are SGDLS and YYNGEE. The CDR3 runs 18 residues. The DNA of the CDR3 is TGTGCCAGCGGGGAACCCCGGGACAGGGGTACCCCTTCCTACGAGCAGTACTTC. Translated: CASGEPRDRGTPSYEQYF.

The chain has TRBV29-1 and TRBJ1-2, with 12 bases lining up with TRBD1. The trim removed 1 base at V and 1 base at J, leaving 13 bases unmatched. This CDR3 region has 19 residues. Germline V lookup: CDR1 SQVTM, CDR2 ANQGSEA. CDR3 sequence (DNA): TGCAGCGTTGAAGCGCCGCCCCGGGACAGGGGGCGGCATAACTATGGCTACACCTTC. This codes for CSVEAPPRDRGRHNYGYTF.

This chain links TRBV10-3 with TRBJ2-2, with 16 bases aligning to TRBD2. J was trimmed by 5 bases and V by 3 bases; bases with no gene match: 9. CDR3 size: 19 residues. CDR1 is ENHRY and CDR2 is SYGVKD in the germline V gene. The CDR3 coding sequence is TGTGCCATCAGTGACACGGGACTAGCGGGAGGGCCTCGGACCGGGGAGCTGTTTTTT. This encodes CAISDTGLAGGPRTGELFF.

In its sample, this clone was seen once. The chain combines TRBV27 with TRBJ1-1; D gene unclear. The CDR3 has 14 residues. From germline, CDR1 is MNHEY and CDR2 SMNVEV (reference sequence). With 5 bases removed from V and 4 bases from J, the gap between germline ends came to 14 bases. CDR3 sequence: CASSNPASGTEAFF. As DNA, the CDR3 is TGTGCCAGCAGTAATCCAGCCTCGGGCACTGAAGCTTTCTTT.